The subject of this entry is one T cell receptor (beta chain). This specimen comes from a study of T-cell reconstitution after alpha-beta-depleted transplantation in children. The TCRbeta library incorporated unique molecular identifiers. TCRdb processed the PCR reads anew with MiXCR; each CDR3 protein has one entry. Here the sample spans more than 550,000 distinct CDR3 sequences, about 10% being singletons. Trimming left V 2 bases short and J 9 bases short, with 11 bases between. The CDR3 runs to 13 residues. CDR1 and CDR2 from the germline V gene are MNHNY and SVGAGI (reference sequence). This receptor was identified in a human donor who donated a stem cell graft to a child with acute myeloid leukemia. The chain is built from TRBV6-6 and TRBJ1-5; D unresolved. Specimen: PBMCs from the stem cell graft donor, collected from the stem cell graft. The CDR3 sequence: CASSYRSPGPQHF. In DNA form, the CDR3 reads TGTGCCAGCAGTTACAGGTCCCCGGGGCCCCAGCATTTT.